The 20 T cell receptor beta chains below were found in one sample sequenced in a study of cytomegalovirus exposure and HLA in healthy donors (TCRdb year 2017). Library preparation employed the immunoSEQ multiplex PCR assay. A mixture of 60 forward primers for TCR Vbeta segments and 13 reverse primers for TCR Jbeta segments was used in the multiplex PCR. What TCRdb holds here is the immuneACCESS table cut down to in-frame rearrangements. Part of the clones is not present; checked against another copy, under half of the missing clones reflect an unresolved V gene, and the others are unexplained. In this sample the table shows some 120,000 clones, roughly four fifths of which occur a single time. The biggest ten clones account for less than 2% of the sample. Sequencing was carried out using PBMCs. These receptors were obtained from a man in his forties in good health and CMV-seronegative.

The V and J genes are TRBV29-1 and TRBJ1-1; 8 bases fit TRBD1. CDR1 SQVTM and CDR2 ANQGSEA come from the germline V gene. This CDR3 has 12 residues. V dropped 6 bases and J dropped 1; count of bases not matched to a gene: 1. The CDR3 DNA follows: TGCAGCGTCGGGACAGGGAACACTGAAGCTTTCTTT. Translated: CSVGTGNTEAFF.

The CDR3 coding sequence is TGTGCCAGCAGCCAAGCGACAGGGGGCAGGGGAGAGACCCAGTACTTC. Its protein product is CASSQATGGRGETQYF. The chain uses TRBV4-2 and TRBJ2-5, with TRBD1 matching over 10 bases. Losses at the gene ends were 1 base for V and 4 bases for J; bases not matched to a gene: 6. CDR1 is LGHNA and CDR2 is YNFKEQ in the germline V gene. CDR3 size: 16 residues.

The chain is built from TRBV5-5 and TRBJ1-2; 9 bases fit TRBD1. CDR1 SGHKS and CDR2 YYEKEE come from the germline V gene (reference sequence). The CDR3 totals 15 residues. J gave up 3 bases and V 0 bases, and 3 bases lay outside the gene matches. CDR3 DNA sequence: TGTGCCAGCAGCTTGGAGGGACAGGGAGACTATGGCTACACCTTC. Translation gives CASSLEGQGDYGYTF.

The gene calls are TRBV28 and TRBJ2-3; 11 nucleotides agree with TRBD2. Germline CDR1 MDHEN, CDR2 SYDVKM. There are 16 residues in the CDR3. V trimming: 5 bases; J trimming: 0 bases; junction bases outside the gene matches: 4. CDR3 amino acids: CASSPRLAGSTDTQYF. As DNA, the CDR3 is TGTGCCAGCAGTCCAAGACTAGCGGGGAGCACAGATACGCAGTATTTT.

The chain has TRBV28 and TRBJ1-2; D uncertain. Trimming shortened V by 3 bases and J by 4 bases, and 9 bases separated the two germline ends. CDR1 and CDR2 (germline): MDHEN, SYDVKM. The CDR3 is 13 residues long. CDR3 nucleotide sequence: TGTGCCAGCAGTTTGCTGGGGAGCTATGGCTACACCTTC. It yields the protein CASSLLGSYGYTF.

The CDR3 nucleotides read TGTGCCAGCAGTCCCCCCCAGGGGGCAGGTGAAAAACTGTTTTTT. Protein: CASSPPQGAGEKLFF. This chain uses TRBV28 with TRBJ1-4; 8 bases agree with TRBD1. The CDR3 has 15 amino acids. CDR1 is MDHEN, CDR2 SYDVKM, per germline. V trimming: 5 bases; J trimming: 7 bases; junction bases outside the gene matches: 9.

The chain combines TRBV20-1 with TRBJ1-2; no clear D gene. The CDR3 loop spans 11 amino acids. Looked up from germline, CDR1 is DFQATT and CDR2 is SNEGSKA (reference sequence). Trimming removed 5 bases at V and 6 bases at J, with 10 bases between. The CDR3 region is CSASKGDGYTF. As DNA, the CDR3 is TGCAGTGCTTCCAAGGGAGATGGCTACACCTTC.

The chain couples TRBV6-1 to TRBJ2-2; a weak D match, TRBD1 (5 bases). Germline loops: CDR1 MNHNS, CDR2 SASEGT. CDR3 length: 15 residues. Trimming took 5 bases from V and 7 from J, leaving 17 bases between them. CDR3: CASSLRSGQGGELFF. CDR3 DNA sequence: TGTGCCAGCAGTCTCAGGTCAGGGCAAGGCGGGGAGCTGTTTTTT.

This sequence joins TRBV18 and TRBJ2-5; 7 bases line up with TRBD1. Germline-derived CDR1 and CDR2 are KGHSH and LQKENI. The CDR3 length is 14 residues. V was clipped by 2 bases and J by 4 bases; unmatched bases: 4. CDR3 nucleotides: TGTGCCAGCTCACCAACTGACAGGGCAGAGACCCAGTACTTC. Its protein product is CASSPTDRAETQYF.

The chain has TRBV19 and TRBJ1-2, with D possibly TRBD1 on 6 matching bases. This CDR3 has 15 residues. The V end lost 3 bases, the J end lost 4 bases, and 15 bases lay between the germline ends. CDR1 is LNHDA and CDR2 is SQIVND in the germline V gene (reference sequence). The CDR3 here is CASSIPQGQTYGYTF. The CDR3 DNA reads as TGTGCCAGTAGTATCCCTCAAGGACAGACCTATGGCTACACCTTC.

This chain links TRBV2 with TRBJ1-6; D may be TRBD1 (6 bases). Between the trimmed V and J ends, which lost 8 bases and 12 bases, there was a span of 11 bases. CDR3 length equals 11 residues. Germline-derived CDR1 and CDR2 are SNHLY and FYNNEI. CDR3 nucleotide sequence: TGTGCCAGCTTAAGGGGGGGACCCCTCCACTTT. Translated: CASLRGGPLHF.

This sequence joins TRBV28 and TRBJ1-2; 8 positions match TRBD1. Germline V gene sequence: CDR1 MDHEN, CDR2 SYDVKM. The CDR3 has 17 amino acids. Losses at the gene ends were 4 bases for V and 5 bases for J; bases not matched to a gene: 15. The DNA for the CDR3 is TGTGCCAGCAGTTCCTCAGGGGGCGCAAAGGGAAAATATGGCTACACCTTC. Amino acids: CASSSSGGAKGKYGYTF.

This clone was counted a single time. This chain joins TRBV19 and TRBJ2-5; the D gene is possibly TRBD1 (5 bases). With the DNA end fitting TRBJ2-7 better, the J assignment may be wrong. This CDR3 contains 14 residues. Germline V gives CDR1 LNHDA, CDR2 SQIVND (reference sequence). Here the CDR3 reads CASSIQGSIYEQYF. The CDR3 DNA reads as TGTGCCAGTAGTATCCAGGGTTCAATTTACGAGCAGTACTTC.

This clone came up once. The chain has TRBV7-2 and TRBJ2-7, with D possibly being TRBD2 (5 bases). Germline V gene data show CDR1 as SGHTA and CDR2 as FQGNSA. V lost 1 base and J 2 bases, leaving 15 bases between the germline ends. The CDR3 has 16 amino acids. CDR3 amino acids: CASSLGIALGPYEQYF. For the CDR3, the DNA is TGTGCCAGCAGCTTAGGGATAGCGTTGGGTCCCTACGAGCAGTACTTC.

The J gene is TRBJ1-1, the V gene TRBV27; a weak D match, TRBD1 (6 bases). This CDR3 is 12 amino acids long. The germline V gene has CDR1 MNHEY and CDR2 SMNVEV (reference sequence). V dropped 5 bases and J dropped 8 bases, with 12 bases sitting between them. The CDR3 region is CASSMFGTEAFF. The CDR3 nucleotides read TGTGCCAGCAGTATGTTCGGGACAGAAGCTTTCTTT.

The V call is TRBV2, the J call TRBJ2-5; 10 positions agree with TRBD1. CDR1 and CDR2 from the germline V gene are SNHLY and FYNNEI. V was pared by 6 bases and J by 2 bases, with 6 bases of the junction left unmatched. CDR3 size: 15 residues. CDR3: CASRTGTGVQETQYF. The DNA for the CDR3 is TGTGCCAGCAGAACCGGGACAGGGGTTCAAGAGACCCAGTACTTC.

The chain has TRBV7-9 and TRBJ2-2; the D gene is possibly TRBD1 (6 bases). V lost 4 bases to trimming and J lost 7 bases, with 13 bases between them. Germline V gives CDR1 SEHNR, CDR2 FQNEAQ (reference sequence). The CDR3 is made up of 14 amino acids. The CDR3 nucleotides read TGTGCCAGCAGCTCACAGGGTAGGATCGGGGAGCTGTTTTTT. It yields the protein CASSSQGRIGELFF. Together with reference TRBV7-9 and TRBJ2-2, the CDR3 gives the full variable domain: DTGVSQNPRHKITKRGQNVTFRCDPISEHNRLYWYRQTLGQGPEFLTYFQNEAQLEKSRLLSDRFSAERPKGSFSTLEIQRTEQGDSAMYLCASSSQGRIGELFFGEGSRLTVL.

With respect to this clone: At one boundary the junction diverges from the germline segment, which might be a read error. The sample contains more than one DNA sequence encoding this CDR3. The V call is TRBV2, the J call TRBJ1-1; D is perhaps TRBD1 (5 bases). The CDR3 runs 14 residues. In germline, CDR1 is SNHLY, CDR2 FYNNEI. The CDR3 spells CVRTRTGGSAEAFF. For the CDR3, the DNA is TGCGTGAGGACTAGGACGGGGGGAAGCGCTGAAGCTTTCTTT.

This clone was seen more than once but under ten times. V gene TRBV18 combines with J gene TRBJ2-7; 12 bases line up with TRBD1. In germline, CDR1 is KGHSH, CDR2 LQKENI. This CDR3 spans 15 amino acids. Trimming took 0 bases from V and 6 from J; bases not matched to a gene: 3. DNA of the CDR3: TGTGCCAGCTCACCACCGGGACAGGGGGCGGGCGAGCAGTACTTC. This gives the protein CASSPPGQGAGEQYF.

This chain links TRBV4-3 with TRBJ1-5, with D perhaps matching TRBD1 (6 bases). The CDR3 contains 15 residues. Trimming cost V 0 bases and J 0 bases, with 6 bases left between them. The V gene's germline CDR1 is LGHNA and CDR2 YSLEER. Written as DNA, the CDR3 is TGCGCCAGCAGCCAAGAACAGGGTAGCAATCAGCCCCAGCATTTT. It is translated as CASSQEQGSNQPQHF.